The rows below give T cell receptor beta chains drawn from one sample of a study of post-analysis software for immune sequencing data. A single record per CDR3 protein comes from TCRdb applying MiXCR to the PCR reads. The data contain a few hundred thousand distinct CDR3 sequences, approximately 38% of them singletons. Material for sequencing was blood. The receptors were gathered from a girl aged 2-10 years with multiple sclerosis. Each CDR3 is given with its conserved first and last residue.

v_gene | CDR3aa
TRBV12-3/TRBV12-4 | CASSLGVTNGGETQYF
TRBV12-3/TRBV12-4 | CASSLQENSPLHF
TRBV12-3/TRBV12-4 | CASRPGTSGRAKNIQYF
TRBV2 | CASSARGLVYEQYF
TRBV5-6 | CASSFVPGQGNYEQYF
TRBV29-1 | CSGVEGNTIYF
TRBV7-3 | CASSLTKAGYGYTF
TRBV27 | CASSLSLWGVNEQFF
TRBV29-1 | CSVRDRDLSFDGYTF
TRBV7-9 | CASSIQGWGTDTQYF
TRBV20-1 | CSARAYREETQYF
TRBV12-3/TRBV12-4 | CASSLGQASYGYTF
TRBV4-3 | CASSPRQGRYSYNEQFF
TRBV20-1 | CSARVGEGYGYTF
TRBV20-1 | CSAIWQSRYNEQFF
TRBV10-3 | CALRQGATSTDTQYF